The rows below give T cell receptor beta chains drawn from one sample of a study of blood T cell repertoires in COVID-19. Generated by immunoSEQ multiplex PCR, the TCRdb table keeps only in-frame clones and is missing some. This table has 110,000 or so clones, 90% appearing once. Source material: peripheral blood. The receptors come from a woman in her forties or fifties with acute or convalescent COVID-19. Each CDR3 is given with its conserved first and last residue. The D gene is left open where the match is weak. Clone size is shown for a subset of rows, as once, few, many or a class of expanded clone.

abundance	d_gene	v_gene	j_gene	CDR3nt	CDR3aa
-	-	TRBV19	TRBJ1-3	TGTGCCAGTAGTCTTAGCAGTTCTGGAAACACCATATATTTT	CASSLSSSGNTIYF
-	-	TRBV4-3	TRBJ1-2	TGCGCCAGCAGCCAAGACTTACAGGGAATGGGAGGGCGCGGATATGGCTACACCTTC	CASSQDLQGMGGRGYGYTF
-	TRBD2	TRBV24-1	TRBJ2-1	TGTGCCACCAGTGGAAAGATTGGGACTAGCGGGAGGTTCTATGAGCAGTTCTTC	CATSGKIGTSGRFYEQFF
-	-	TRBV9	TRBJ1-1	TGTGCCAGCAGCCCCTTCCTCGGGACTGAAGCTTTCTTT	CASSPFLGTEAFF
-	TRBD1	TRBV28	TRBJ2-7	TGTGCCAGCATCAAACAACCGGGACAGGGGGACCCCTACGAGCAGTACTTC	CASIKQPGQGDPYEQYF
-	-	TRBV19	TRBJ1-4	TGTGCCAGTAGTATAGGGGCCGTTCTCAACGAAAAACTGTTTTTT	CASSIGAVLNEKLFF
-	-	TRBV9	TRBJ2-3	TGTGCCAGCAGCCCCGGACACGGAAAAGATACGCAGTATTTT	CASSPGHGKDTQYF
-	-	TRBV19	TRBJ1-3	TGTGCCAGTAGTCAGGGCTCTGGAAACACCATATATTTT	CASSQGSGNTIYF
-	-	TRBV4-1	TRBJ1-6	TGCGCCAGCAGCCAAATGACAGGAAAAATAGGATCACCCCTCCACTTT	CASSQMTGKIGSPLHF
-	TRBD2	TRBV19	TRBJ2-1	TGTGCCAGTAGTATTAGTACTAGCGGATTCGAGCAGTTCTTC	CASSISTSGFEQFF
-	-	TRBV7-2	TRBJ2-7	TGTGCCAGCAGCTTCAGACGGAGCGAGCAGTACTTC	CASSFRRSEQYF
-	TRBD1	TRBV19	TRBJ1-2	TGTGCCAGCGAAGGACAGGCCAGCTATGGCTACACCTTC	CASEGQASYGYTF
many	TRBD1	TRBV7-9	TRBJ1-3	TGTGCCAGCAGCTTAGGCTACAGGGGAAACTCTGGAAACACCATATATTTT	CASSLGYRGNSGNTIYF
once	TRBD1	TRBV5-1	TRBJ1-2	TGCGCCAGCAGCTCTACAGGGGACTATGGCTACACCTTC	CASSSTGDYGYTF
-	TRBD1	TRBV19	TRBJ1-2	TGTGCCAGTAGTATATGGGCCGGACAGGGGGCTGTATATGGCTACACCTTC	CASSIWAGQGAVYGYTF
-	TRBD1	TRBV28	TRBJ2-1	TGTGCCAGCAGCCCCTCCCGGGACAGGGGGGTCGATGAGCAGTTCTTC	CASSPSRDRGVDEQFF
-	-	TRBV5-1	TRBJ1-2	TGCGCCAGCAGCCCCGGGGGGGGTGACTATGGCTACACCTTC	CASSPGGGDYGYTF
-	-	TRBV5-1	TRBJ2-3	TGCGCCAGCAGTTTTGACAGAGGCACAGATACGCAGTATTTT	CASSFDRGTDTQYF
-	-	TRBV10-2	TRBJ2-7	TGCGCCAGCAGTGAGAGTCGGATTCCAACTGGACAGACCAACGAGCAGTACTTC	CASSESRIPTGQTNEQYF
-	-	TRBV19	TRBJ1-1	TGTGCCAGTAGTATCGGGTTCAACATGAACACTGAAGCTTTCTTT	CASSIGFNMNTEAFF
-	TRBD1	TRBV4-1	TRBJ2-7	TGCGCCAGCAGCCAAGAAAGAGGGGGCGAGTACGAGCAGTACTTC	CASSQERGGEYEQYF
-	-	TRBV25-1	TRBJ1-1	TGTGCCAGCATCCCAAGGGGGGGAGGAACGGCTGAAGCTTTCTTT	CASIPRGGGTAEAFF
-	-	TRBV25-1	TRBJ2-1	TGTGCCAGCAGTAATTATAAGGACAACCCCACCTTTTACAATGAGCAGTTCTTC	CASSNYKDNPTFYNEQFF
-	TRBD2	TRBV12-5	TRBJ2-1	TGTGCTAGTGGTATTAGCGGGGCAAATGAGCAGTTCTTC	CASGISGANEQFF
-	TRBD1	TRBV4-1	TRBJ1-3	TGCGCCAGCAGCCCAGCCGGGACAGGGGGTGGAAACACCATATATTTT	CASSPAGTGGGNTIYF
-	-	TRBV10-3	TRBJ2-3	TGTGCCATCCAGGGAATTAGCACAGATACGCAGTATTTT	CAIQGISTDTQYF
-	-	TRBV27	TRBJ2-2	TGTGCCAGCAGTTACTCCAGGGGAGGGGTCGGGGAGCTGTTTTTT	CASSYSRGGVGELFF
few	-	TRBV7-2	TRBJ2-7	TGTGCCAGCAGCTTAGTCTCCATAGGGGACGAGCAGTACTTC	CASSLVSIGDEQYF
-	-	TRBV30	TRBJ1-5	TGTGCCTGGGATAGGGGTTCCAATCAGCCCCAGCATTTT	CAWDRGSNQPQHF
-	-	TRBV6-6	TRBJ1-1	TGTGCCAGCAGTTACTCCCCGGGAGTTGAAGCTTTCTTT	CASSYSPGVEAFF
-	-	TRBV20-1	TRBJ1-6	TGCAGTGCTAGTTCGGAGAACCCCTCATTGAATTCACCCCTCCACTTT	CSASSENPSLNSPLHF
-	TRBD1	TRBV3-1/TRBV3-2	TRBJ2-3	TGTGCCAGCAGCCAAGTTAGGGGGCCTGGGCGGGCAGATACGCAGTATTTT	CASSQVRGPGRADTQYF
-	TRBD1	TRBV4-1	TRBJ1-2	TGCGCCAGCAGCCAATCGACAGGGACAAGTTATGGCTACACCTTC	CASSQSTGTSYGYTF
-	-	TRBV28	TRBJ2-1	TGTGCCAGCAGTTTCCGAAATAGCCTTGAGTTCTTC	CASSFRNSLEFF
once	-	TRBV9	TRBJ1-2	TGTGCCAGCAGCGTAGAAGGGCAAAAATCGGGAGGCTACACCTTC	CASSVEGQKSGGYTF
-	TRBD2	TRBV7-2	TRBJ2-5	TGTGCCAGCAGCCGCGACGGGCGGGGGTCAGAGACCCAGTACTTC	CASSRDGRGSETQYF
-	-	TRBV3-1/TRBV3-2	TRBJ1-6	TGTGCCAGCAGCCGGGCAGGGGCGGAGAATTCACCCCTCCACTTT	CASSRAGAENSPLHF